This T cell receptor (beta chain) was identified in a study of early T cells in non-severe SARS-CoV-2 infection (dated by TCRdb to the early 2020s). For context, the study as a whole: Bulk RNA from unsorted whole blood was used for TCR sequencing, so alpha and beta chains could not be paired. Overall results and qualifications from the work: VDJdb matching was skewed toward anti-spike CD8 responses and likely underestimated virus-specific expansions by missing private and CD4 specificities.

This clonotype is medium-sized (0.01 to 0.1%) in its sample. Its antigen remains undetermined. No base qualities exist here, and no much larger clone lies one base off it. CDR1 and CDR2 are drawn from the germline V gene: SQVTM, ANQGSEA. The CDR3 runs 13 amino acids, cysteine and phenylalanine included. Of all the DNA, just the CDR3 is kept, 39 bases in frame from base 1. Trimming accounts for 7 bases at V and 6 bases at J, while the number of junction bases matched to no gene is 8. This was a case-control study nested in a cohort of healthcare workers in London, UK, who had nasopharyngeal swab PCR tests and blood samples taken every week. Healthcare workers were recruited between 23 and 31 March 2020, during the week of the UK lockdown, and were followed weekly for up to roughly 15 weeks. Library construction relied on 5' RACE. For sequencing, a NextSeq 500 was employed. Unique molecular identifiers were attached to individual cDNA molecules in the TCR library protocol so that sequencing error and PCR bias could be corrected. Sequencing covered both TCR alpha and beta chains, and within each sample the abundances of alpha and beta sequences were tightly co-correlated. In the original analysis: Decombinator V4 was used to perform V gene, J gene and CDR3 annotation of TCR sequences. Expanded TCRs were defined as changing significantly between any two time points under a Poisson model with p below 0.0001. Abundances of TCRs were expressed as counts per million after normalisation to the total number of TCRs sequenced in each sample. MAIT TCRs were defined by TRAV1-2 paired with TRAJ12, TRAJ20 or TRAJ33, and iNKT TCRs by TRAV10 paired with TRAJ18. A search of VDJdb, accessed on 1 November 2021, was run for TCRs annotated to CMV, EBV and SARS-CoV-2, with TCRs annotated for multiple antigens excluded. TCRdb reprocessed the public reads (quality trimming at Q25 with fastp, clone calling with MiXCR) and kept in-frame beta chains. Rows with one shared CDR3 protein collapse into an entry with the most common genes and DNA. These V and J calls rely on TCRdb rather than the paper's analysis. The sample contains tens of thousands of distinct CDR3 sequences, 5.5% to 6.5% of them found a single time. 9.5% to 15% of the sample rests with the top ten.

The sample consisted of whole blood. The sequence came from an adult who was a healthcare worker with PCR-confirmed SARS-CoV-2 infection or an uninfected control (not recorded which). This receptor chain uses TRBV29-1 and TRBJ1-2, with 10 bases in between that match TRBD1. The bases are TGCAGCGCGGCCTCCGGACAGGGGGATGGCTACACCTTC. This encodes CSAASGQGDGYTF.